The 12 T cell receptor beta chains below all came from one sample that was sequenced in a study of cytomegalovirus exposure and HLA in healthy donors. The PCR contained 60 Vbeta and 13 Jbeta primers. Libraries were prepared by immunoSEQ multiplex PCR; TCRdb keeps only in-frame clonotypes and omits some of them. The data contain about 160,000 clones, 65% to 90% of them singletons. Sequencing was carried out using PBMCs. Receptors were obtained from a man aged 45-65 years in good health and CMV-seropositive.

This clone was counted between two and nine times. The chain uses TRBV28 and TRBJ2-1; 8 bases line up with TRBD2. There are 15 residues in the CDR3. With V trimmed by 6 bases and J by 5 bases, 9 bases remained unmatched. CDR1 is MDHEN and CDR2 is SYDVKM in the germline V gene. The CDR3 DNA reads as TGTGCCAGCAGCCTGGGACTAGGGTTAAACAATGAGCAGTTCTTC. Protein sequence: CASSLGLGLNNEQFF.

J is TRBJ2-1 and V is TRBV7-8, with 9 positions matching TRBD1. The germline V gene has CDR1 SGHVS and CDR2 FQNEAQ. With 5 bases clipped from V and 8 bases from J, the junction kept 4 bases outside the gene matches. This CDR3 has 13 amino acids. The CDR3: CASSIGTGYEQFF. CDR3 DNA sequence: TGTGCCAGCAGCATCGGGACAGGGTATGAGCAGTTCTTC. The full variable domain, completed using reference TRBV7-8 and TRBJ2-1, is GAGVSQSPRYKVAKRGQDVALRCDPISGHVSLFWYQQALGQGPEFLTYFQNEAQLDKSGLPSDRFFAERPEGSVSTLKIQRTQQEDSAVYLCASSIGTGYEQFFGPGTRLTVL.

V usage is TRBV10-3 and J usage is TRBJ2-6, with TRBD1 matching over 9 bases. Germline-derived CDR1 and CDR2 are ENHRY and SYGVKD. This CDR3 comprises 18 residues. Trimming cost V 5 bases and J 0 bases; bases outside gene matches: 8. The CDR3 nucleotides read TGTGCCATCAGTTCCACCGGGACAGGGCGCTCTGGGGCCAACGTCCTGACTTTC. Its protein is CAISSTGTGRSGANVLTF.

J is TRBJ2-7 and V is TRBV7-9; unclear D gene. The CDR3 totals 14 residues. Germline-derived CDR1 and CDR2 are SEHNR and FQNEAQ (reference sequence). With 2 bases removed from V and 7 bases from J, the gap between germline ends came to 15 bases. The CDR3 spells CASSLSQVIDEQYF. As DNA, the CDR3 is TGTGCCAGCAGCTTAAGTCAGGTGATTGATGAGCAGTACTTC.

The genes are TRBV30 and TRBJ2-1; weak D call: TRBD1 (7 bases). In germline, CDR1 is GTSNPN, CDR2 SVGIG (reference sequence). Trimming took off 1 base at V and 0 bases at J, with 25 bases between the two ends. The CDR3 has 20 residues. The CDR3 DNA reads as TGTGCCTGGAGTGGAATAGGACAGGAGGGCTTCTTAAGCTCCTACAATGAGCAGTTCTTC. Translating it yields CAWSGIGQEGFLSSYNEQFF.

The J gene is TRBJ2-5, the V gene TRBV7-3; the match to TRBD1 covers 10 bases. The end of the DNA fits TRBJ2-7 better, so the J call may be wrong. Germline V CDR1 and CDR2: SGHTA, FQGTGA. The CDR3 has 14 amino acids. The CDR3 region has the DNA TGTGCCAGCAGCTTATTCGGGACAGGGGACGAGCAGTACTTC. Its translation: CASSLFGTGDEQYF.

V and J are TRBV28 and TRBJ2-5, with 9 positions matching TRBD1. Germline V gives CDR1 MDHEN, CDR2 SYDVKM. The CDR3 extends over 15 amino acids. The junction had 5 bases not matched to a gene; V was cut back by 5 bases and J by 1 base. The CDR3 region has the DNA TGTGCCAGCAGTGTGACAGGGGGACCCCAAGAGACCCAGTACTTC. Translated: CASSVTGGPQETQYF.

Only one count was recorded for this clone. The V and J genes are TRBV4-1 and TRBJ2-7, with 9 bases identical to TRBD2. The V gene's germline CDR1 is MGHRA and CDR2 YSYEKL. The CDR3 loop spans 17 amino acids. The junction had 9 bases not matched to a gene; V was cut back by 0 bases and J by 3 bases. Written as DNA, the CDR3 is TGCGCCAGCAGCCAAGAGGGCGGGAGGGCCCCCTACTACGAGCAGTACTTC. It yields the protein CASSQEGGRAPYYEQYF.

The V call is TRBV19, the J call TRBJ1-6, with D possibly being TRBD1 (5 bases). Trimming cost V 6 bases and J 6 bases, with 12 bases left between them. Germline loops: CDR1 LNHDA, CDR2 SQIVND (reference sequence). The CDR3 totals 14 residues. The CDR3: CASSPWGVNSPLHF. The CDR3 DNA sequence: TGTGCCAGTAGCCCGTGGGGGGTTAATTCACCCCTCCACTTT. The variable domain in full, with the rest retrieved from reference TRBV19 and TRBJ1-6, is DGGITQSPKYLFRKEGQNVTLSCEQNLNHDAMYWYRQDPGQGLRLIYYSQIVNDFQKGDIAEGYSVSREKKESFPLTVTSAQKNPTAFYLCASSPWGVNSPLHFGNGTRLTVT.

This sequence joins TRBV7-8 and TRBJ1-4, with D perhaps TRBD1 (5 bases). This CDR3 spans 17 amino acids. Trimming removed 4 bases at V and 0 bases at J, with 15 bases between. Germline V CDR1 and CDR2: SGHVS, FQNEAQ. The CDR3: CASSWVQGPSTNEKLFF. CDR3 sequence (DNA): TGTGCCAGCAGCTGGGTCCAGGGTCCTTCAACTAATGAAAAACTGTTTTTT.

The CDR3 region has the DNA TGTGCCAGCAGTTTTGGGGCGGGGGTTGCAGATACGCAGTATTTT. The encoded protein is CASSFGAGVADTQYF. The chain links TRBV28 to TRBJ2-3, with TRBD2 matching over 7 bases. CDR1 is MDHEN, CDR2 SYDVKM, per germline. The CDR3 sequence is 15 residues long. Trimming at V came to 3 bases and at J to 4 bases, leaving 7 bases not matched to a gene.

The chain uses TRBV2 and TRBJ1-6; D might be TRBD1 (5 bases). The CDR3 consists of 13 residues. V was shortened by 8 bases and J by 14 bases, with 19 bases between the two germline ends. The germline V gene encodes CDR1 SNHLY and CDR2 FYNNEI. The CDR3 DNA reads as TGTGCCAGCGCCCGAGGGCAGGGAGGGACCCTCCACTTT. Translating gives CASARGQGGTLHF.